This T cell receptor (beta chain) appears in the sequencing data of a study of blood T cell repertoires in COVID-19. The overall study: There were acute and convalescent COVID-19 samples, and they came from the United States, Italy and Spain. PBMCs, B-cell-depleted T cells, or T cells provided the cDNA or gDNA that made up the material.

The CDR3 spans 14 residues. Germline CDR1 SNHLY, CDR2 FYNNEI. The ends lost 10 bases at V and 7 bases at J; junction bases unmatched: 12. This clone appeared once. Authors' data handling: Cell counts per sample came from amplifying reference gene primers. The method was immunoSEQ multiplex PCR; TCRdb's version includes in-frame clones alone and lacks a portion of them. V and J calls and clone size come straight from that table; D and trimming were deduced from the DNA. The profile shows about 200,000 clones, more than 85% of them singletons. Sequenced sample: peripheral blood. The origin of this receptor is a man in his 60s with acute or convalescent COVID-19. The rearrangement uses TRBV2 and TRBJ2-1, with TRBD1 matching 8 bases. CDR3 in amino acids: CATKGQGGLNEQFF. In DNA, the CDR3 is TGTGCCACCAAAGGACAGGGTGGTTTAAATGAGCAGTTCTTC.